These 10 T cell receptor beta chains share one sample of origin, sequenced in a study of Graves' ophthalmopathy and Graves' hyperthyroidism. Amplifying from RNA transcripts, the study obtained TCR beta CDR3 regions. The first-round RT-PCR employed HTBI primers together with the Qiagen OneStep RT-PCR kit. A multiplex PCR was then performed as the second round. In TCRdb, the multiplex PCR reads were re-called with MiXCR into one record per CDR3 protein. The table has hundreds of thousands of distinct CDR3 sequences, around 50% seen once. Sequenced material: peripheral blood. These receptor sequences come from an adult man with Graves' ophthalmopathy.

Only a few counts were recorded for this clonotype. The CDR3 DNA reads TGTGCCAGCAGCTTGGGAGGGGGCTTCCAGTACGAGCAGTACTTC. It yields the protein CASSLGGGFQYEQYF. The chain employs TRBV4-2 and TRBJ2-5; D may be TRBD1 or TRBD2 (7 bases each). The J call is doubtful: the DNA matches TRBJ2-7 better. From germline, CDR1 is LGHNA and CDR2 YNFKEQ. This CDR3 comprises 15 residues.

V gene TRBV2 combines with J gene TRBJ1-6; D is possibly TRBD1 (5 bases). CDR1 and CDR2 from the germline V gene are SNHLY and FYNNEI. The length of the CDR3 is 14 residues. The V gene lost 5 bases and the J gene lost 13 bases, with 18 bases spanning the gap. CDR3 DNA sequence: TGTGCCAGCAGTATAGACAGACCCGAGGCTCCCCTCCACTTT. Translation: CASSIDRPEAPLHF.

The chain has TRBV4-1 and TRBJ1-6, with D perhaps matching TRBD1 (6 bases). This CDR3 spans 15 amino acids. Trimming pared 5 bases from V and 8 bases from J, leaving 16 bases between. Germline V gene sequence: CDR1 MGHRA, CDR2 YSYEKL. In nucleotides, the CDR3 is TGCGCCAGCAGCTCCTGGACAGAAGCTTATTCACCCCTCCACTTT. Translation: CASSSWTEAYSPLHF.

Many counts were recorded for this clonotype. This chain connects TRBV12-3 or TRBV12-4 to TRBJ1-2, with no clear D. This CDR3 is built from 11 residues. V gave up 4 bases and J gave up 8 bases, with 8 bases separating them. The chain's CDR3 is CASSSRAGYTF. CDR3 bases: TGTGCCAGCAGTTCCCGGGCGGGCTACACCTTC.

This clonotype was seen more than once but under ten times. The chain has TRBV12-3 or TRBV12-4 and TRBJ2-5; TRBD1 matches at 8 bases. This CDR3 is 16 amino acids long. With V trimmed by 2 bases and J by 5 bases, 10 bases remained unmatched. The CDR3 DNA sequence: TGTGCCAGCAGTTTAAGTCCGCAGGGGGCGGGTGAGACCCAGTACTTC. This codes for CASSLSPQGAGETQYF.

This clonotype was seen more than once but under ten times. The chain is built from TRBV5-1 and TRBJ1-6; 7 bases are a match to TRBD1. The CDR3 extends over 17 amino acids. Germline loops: CDR1 SGHRS, CDR2 YFSETQ. J was trimmed by 3 bases and V by 4 bases; bases with no gene match: 10. The CDR3: CASSHRDRGGYNSPLHF. CDR3 nucleotides: TGCGCCAGCAGCCACCGGGACAGAGGGGGCTATAATTCACCCCTCCACTTT.

The chain joins TRBV20-1 to TRBJ1-3; the D gene is possibly TRBD1 (5 bases). CDR1 is DFQATT and CDR2 is SNEGSKA in the germline V gene (reference sequence). V was trimmed by 5 bases and J by 0 bases, leaving 14 bases between them. The CDR3 has 15 residues. The CDR3 sequence: CSASTRAPSGNTIYF. The CDR3 DNA reads as TGCAGTGCTTCCACCAGGGCACCCTCTGGAAACACCATATATTTT.

The V call is TRBV9, the J call TRBJ1-2; 8 bases agree with TRBD1. The CDR3 sequence is 15 residues long. Germline V gene lookup returns CDR1 SGDLS and CDR2 YYNGEE. V was clipped by 4 bases and J by 3 bases; unmatched bases: 8. In DNA, the CDR3 is TGTGCCAGCAGCCCTCGGACAGGGACTTACTATGGCTACACCTTC. Amino acids: CASSPRTGTYYGYTF.

The rearrangement links TRBV15 to TRBJ2-5, with no clear D. CDR1 and CDR2 (germline): LNHNV, YYDKDF (reference sequence). V lost 1 base and J 2 bases, leaving 11 bases between the germline ends. The CDR3 is 15 amino acids. The chain's CDR3 is CATSRVGKGQETQYF. CDR3 nucleotides: TGTGCCACCAGCAGAGTTGGGAAAGGTCAAGAGACCCAGTACTTC.

The genes are TRBV28 and TRBJ2-7, with 8 bases identical to TRBD1. Germline CDR1 MDHEN, CDR2 SYDVKM. The CDR3 runs 14 residues. Losses at the gene ends were 5 bases for V and 3 bases for J; bases not matched to a gene: 6. CDR3: CASSNPRGHYEQYF. In nucleotides, the CDR3 is TGTGCCAGCAGTAACCCCAGGGGGCACTACGAGCAGTACTTC.